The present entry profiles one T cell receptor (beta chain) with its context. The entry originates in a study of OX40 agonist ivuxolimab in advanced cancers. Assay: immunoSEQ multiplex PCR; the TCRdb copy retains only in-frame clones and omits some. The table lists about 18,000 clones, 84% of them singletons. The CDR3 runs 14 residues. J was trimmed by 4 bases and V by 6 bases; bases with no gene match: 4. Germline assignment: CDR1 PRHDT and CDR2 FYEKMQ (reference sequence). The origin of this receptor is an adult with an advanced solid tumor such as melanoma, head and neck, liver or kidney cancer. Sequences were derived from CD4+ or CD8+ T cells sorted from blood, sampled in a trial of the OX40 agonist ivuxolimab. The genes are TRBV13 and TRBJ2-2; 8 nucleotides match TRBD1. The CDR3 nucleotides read TGTGCCAGCAGAGGTCAGGGGGCCACCGGGGAGCTGTTTTTT. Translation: CASRGQGATGELFF.